This entry features one T cell receptor (beta chain) sequence. TCRdb's table, derived via immunoSEQ multiplex PCR, lists solely in-frame clones and lacks some. The repertoire holds 150,000 or so clones, with around 85% as singletons. This sample stems from a study of blood T cell repertoires in COVID-19. Study-wide context: Acute-phase and convalescent COVID-19 samples originated in the United States, Italy and Spain.

The TCR comes from a man between 45 and 60 years old who had recovered from COVID-19. The sequenced material came from PBMCs or T cells enriched from blood (not recorded which).

CDR3 residues: CASSQNRDGYTF. CDR3 DNA: TGTGCCAGCAGCCAGAACAGGGATGGCTACACCTTC. The rearrangement uses TRBV14 and TRBJ1-2, with D possibly matching TRBD1 (6 bases). The V and J ends lost 3 bases and 6 bases respectively, with 8 bases between them. Germline V gene data show CDR1 as SGHDN and CDR2 as FVKESK. The CDR3 loop spans 12 amino acids. Looking up the rest from reference TRBV14 and TRBJ1-2 gives the full variable domain: EAGVTQFPSHSVIEKGQTVTLRCDPISGHDNLYWYRRVMGKEIKFLLHFVKESKQDESGMPNNRFLAERTGGTYSTLKVQPAELEDSGVYFCASSQNRDGYTFGSGTRLTVV.